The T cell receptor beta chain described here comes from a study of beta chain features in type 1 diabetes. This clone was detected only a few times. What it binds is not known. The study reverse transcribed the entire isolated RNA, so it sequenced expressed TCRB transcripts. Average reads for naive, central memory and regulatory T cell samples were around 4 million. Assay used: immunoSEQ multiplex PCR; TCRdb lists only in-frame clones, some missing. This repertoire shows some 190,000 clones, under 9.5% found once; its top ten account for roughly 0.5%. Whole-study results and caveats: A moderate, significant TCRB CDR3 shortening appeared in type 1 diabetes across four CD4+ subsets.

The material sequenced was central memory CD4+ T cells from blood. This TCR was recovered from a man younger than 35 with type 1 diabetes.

CDR3 sequence: CASSAPGQGSGYTF. For the CDR3, the DNA is TGTGCCAGCAGCGCGCCCGGACAGGGGAGTGGCTACACCTTC. This chain links TRBV7-2 with TRBJ1-2, with 9 bases identical to TRBD1. V lost 5 bases and J lost 7; bases outside the gene matches: 8. The CDR3 runs to 14 residues. CDR1 and CDR2 (germline): SGHTA, FQGNSA.